This entry lists 18 T cell receptor beta chains sequenced from one sample in a study of blood T cells in healthy people across ages. Through a sample-barcoded 5' primer and a J-beta primer mix, a second PCR was run for roughly 6 to 11 cycles. TCRdb re-called the 5' RACE reads through MiXCR, storing one row per CDR3 protein. Of roughly 1,000,000 distinct CDR3 sequences listed, under 30% are singletons. In addition, the sample was reused for a study of T cells of mothers and their children.

Sequenced input: blood. Receptors were obtained from a girl aged 2 to 9 in good health.

This clonotype has more than one count but fewer than ten. The chain combines TRBV7-2 with TRBJ1-5; TRBD1 might be the D (5 bases). There are 14 residues in the CDR3. With 6 bases removed from V and 5 bases from J, the gap between germline ends came to 14 bases. The germline CDR1 and CDR2 sequences are SGHTA and FQGNSA. The CDR3 loop reads CASRRAGLDQPQHF. CDR3 in DNA: TGTGCCAGCAGACGGGCAGGGTTGGATCAGCCCCAGCATTTT.

In this sample, this clonotype turned up a few times. This rearrangement joins TRBV29-1 to TRBJ2-7, with D tentatively TRBD1 (6 bases). The germline V gene has CDR1 SQVTM and CDR2 ANQGSEA. The CDR3 loop spans 15 amino acids. V was cut by 6 bases and J by 2 bases, with 20 bases left in between. The CDR3 reads CSVVPWTVAPYEQYF. The DNA of the CDR3 is TGCAGCGTCGTACCGTGGACAGTAGCACCCTACGAGCAGTACTTC.

CDR3 residues: CASSYTFRLAGNEQFF. CDR3 nucleotides: TGTGCCAGCAGCTATACCTTTAGACTAGCGGGGAATGAGCAGTTCTTC. The chain couples TRBV6-2 or TRBV6-3 to TRBJ2-7, with 11 bases that match TRBD2. The J call is in doubt because the DNA end fits TRBJ2-1 better. The CDR3 spans 16 residues. Germline V gene sequence: CDR1 MNHEY, CDR2 SVGEGT.

The V and J genes are TRBV6-2 or TRBV6-3 and TRBJ2-1; D unclear. Gene TRBJ2-7 matches the end of the DNA better, so the J call may be wrong. CDR1 is MNHEY, CDR2 SVGEGT, per germline. The CDR3 runs to 12 residues. CDR3 sequence (DNA): TGTGCCAGCAGTTACTTGATCCACGAGCAGTACTTC. It specifies CASSYLIHEQYF.

This clonotype was counted only a few times. This chain connects TRBV4-2 to TRBJ1-2, with 12 bases fitting TRBD1. Germline assignment: CDR1 LGHNA and CDR2 YNFKEQ. The ends lost 5 bases at V and 4 bases at J; junction bases unmatched: 11. The CDR3 contains 17 residues. In DNA form, the CDR3 reads TGTGCCAGCAGCGTTCCGGGACAGGGGGCCCTTGGCTATGGCTACACCTTC. This sequence encodes CASSVPGQGALGYGYTF.

The table lists this clonotype with a few counts. The gene calls are TRBV3-1 and TRBJ2-5, with no clear D. The CDR3 sequence is 14 residues long. Germline-derived CDR1 and CDR2 are LGHDT and YNNKEL (reference sequence). Trimming removed 8 bases at V and 5 bases at J, with 18 bases between. The CDR3 DNA is TGTGCCAGCGGGGTAGTTCCCGCGCGGGAGACCCAGTACTTC. Translated, it gives CASGVVPARETQYF.

The gene calls are TRBV29-1 and TRBJ2-7, with a possible D match to TRBD1 (6 bases). Per germline, CDR1 SQVTM and CDR2 ANQGSEA. V was trimmed by 3 bases and J by 3 bases, leaving 15 bases between them. CDR3 size: 14 residues. CDR3 DNA: TGCAGCGTTGAGGGACAAGGACTTGGCTACGAGCAGTACTTC. This codes for CSVEGQGLGYEQYF.

This clonotype was seen more than once but under ten times. CDR3 sequence reads: CASSLDRGPETQYF. The DNA for the CDR3 is TGCGCCAGCAGCTTGGATCGGGGCCCGGAGACCCAGTACTTC. The genes are TRBV5-1 and TRBJ2-5; D possibly uses TRBD1 or TRBD2 (5 bases each). The CDR3 consists of 14 residues. Deletions cut 0 bases from V and 5 bases from J, with 11 bases between. The germline V gene has CDR1 SGHRS and CDR2 YFSETQ.

The CDR3 protein is CASSSEGGWTEAFF. Here the CDR3 DNA reads TGTGCCAGCAGCTCCGAGGGGGGGTGGACTGAAGCTTTCTTT. The chain couples TRBV5-4 to TRBJ1-1; D possibly corresponds to TRBD1 (6 bases). The CDR3 totals 14 residues. The germline V gene has CDR1 SGHNT and CDR2 YYREEE (reference sequence). Trimming removed 3 bases from V and 5 bases from J, with 14 bases in between.

The chain is built from TRBV6-5 and TRBJ1-4; a possible D gene is TRBD1 (6 bases). Trimming took off 6 bases at V and 5 bases at J, with 22 bases between the two ends. CDR1 and CDR2 (germline): MNHEY, SVGAGI. CDR3 length: 17 residues. CDR3 loop: CASSLMGVRGRNEKLFF. CDR3 DNA: TGTGCCAGCAGCCTTATGGGTGTTCGGGGGCGAAATGAAAAACTGTTTTTT.

The sample holds a few counts of this clonotype. The CDR3 nucleotides are TGTGCCAGCAGCCAAGATTGGCCGGGAGAAAAGACTGGCTACACCTTC. Its protein is CASSQDWPGEKTGYTF. The chain combines TRBV3-1 with TRBJ1-2; D remains unclear. Germline V gene sequence: CDR1 LGHDT, CDR2 YNNKEL (reference sequence). The length of the CDR3 is 16 residues. V was pared by 0 bases and J by 7 bases, with 18 bases between.

This clonotype has more than one count but fewer than ten. The chain has TRBV4-1 and TRBJ2-1; the D gene is possibly TRBD2 (5 bases). The V gene lost 0 bases and the J gene lost 4 bases, with 7 bases spanning the gap. CDR1 and CDR2 (germline): MGHRA, YSYEKL. The CDR3 is made up of 14 amino acids. CDR3: CASSQDRRYNEQFF. The CDR3 DNA reads as TGCGCCAGCAGCCAAGATCGGAGGTACAATGAGCAGTTCTTC.

The genes are TRBV10-1 and TRBJ2-3, with 9 bases matching TRBD2. J lost 2 bases, V lost 3 bases, and 9 bases had no gene match. This CDR3 has 17 amino acids. The germline V gene encodes CDR1 WNHNN and CDR2 SYGVQD (reference sequence). CDR3 in amino acids: CASSEHRLAENTDTQYF. The DNA for the CDR3 is TGCGCCAGCAGTGAACACCGACTAGCGGAGAACACAGATACGCAGTATTTT.

This clonotype came up a few times. The V and J genes are TRBV6-2 or TRBV6-3 and TRBJ2-4, with D perhaps given as TRBD1 or TRBD2 (6 bases each). Trimming took 4 bases from V and 8 from J, leaving 15 bases between them. The germline CDR1 and CDR2 sequences are MNHEY and SVGEGT. This CDR3 comprises 14 residues. The CDR3 DNA sequence: TGTGCCAGCAGTTCCTTAAGGGGGGAAGACATTCAGTACTTC. This encodes CASSSLRGEDIQYF.

The rearrangement links TRBV13 to TRBJ2-5; a weak D match, TRBD2 (6 bases). Germline CDR1 and CDR2: PRHDT and FYEKMQ (reference sequence). CDR3 length: 16 amino acids. The V end lost 5 bases, the J end lost 0 bases, and 16 bases lay between the germline ends. This chain's CDR3 is CASSQEGGTDQETQYF. The CDR3, as DNA: TGTGCCAGCAGCCAAGAGGGCGGGACCGACCAAGAGACCCAGTACTTC.

This clonotype was seen more than once but under ten times. The J gene is TRBJ2-7, the V gene TRBV6-5, with D unresolved. V lost 7 bases to trimming and J lost 6 bases, with 16 bases between them. CDR1 is MNHEY, CDR2 SVGAGI, per germline. This CDR3 is 13 amino acids long. The CDR3 loop is CASTRAPRAEQYF. CDR3 sequence (DNA): TGTGCCAGCACTAGGGCCCCACGGGCCGAGCAGTACTTC.

The gene calls are TRBV18 and TRBJ2-5, with D perhaps matching TRBD1 (5 bases). CDR3 length: 15 amino acids. Germline lookup yields CDR1 KGHSH and CDR2 LQKENI. V was trimmed by 3 bases and J by 3 bases, leaving 14 bases between them. As DNA, the CDR3 is TGTGCCAGCTCACCTTCCCTAGTAGGGGAAGAGACCCAGTACTTC. Translating gives CASSPSLVGEETQYF.

There are a few counts of this clonotype. This chain connects TRBV7-9 to TRBJ1-3; 7 bases line up with TRBD1. CDR1 SEHNR and CDR2 FQNEAQ come from the germline V gene (reference sequence). The CDR3 runs to 15 residues. J lost 3 bases, V lost 5 bases, and 7 bases had no gene match. CDR3 DNA: TGTGCCAGCAGCCTTATGGCAGGGGGTGGAAACACCATATATTTT. Encoded protein: CASSLMAGGGNTIYF.